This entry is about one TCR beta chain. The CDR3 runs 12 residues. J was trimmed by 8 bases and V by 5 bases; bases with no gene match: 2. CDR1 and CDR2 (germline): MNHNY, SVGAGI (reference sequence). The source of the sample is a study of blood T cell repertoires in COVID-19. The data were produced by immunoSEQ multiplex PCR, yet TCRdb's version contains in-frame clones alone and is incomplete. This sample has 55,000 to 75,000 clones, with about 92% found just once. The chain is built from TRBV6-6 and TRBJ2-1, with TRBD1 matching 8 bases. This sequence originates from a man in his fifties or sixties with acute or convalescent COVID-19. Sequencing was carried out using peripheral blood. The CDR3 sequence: CASSKDRDEQFF. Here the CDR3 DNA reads TGTGCCAGCAGTAAGGACAGGGATGAGCAGTTCTTC.